These 28 T cell receptor beta chains were all obtained from the same sample, sequenced in a study of beta chain features in type 1 diabetes. Sequencing targeted expressed TCRB transcripts, as all isolated RNA had been reverse transcribed. The method was immunoSEQ multiplex PCR; TCRdb's version includes in-frame clones alone and lacks a portion of them. This table has about 900,000 clones, roughly 16% appearing once. Sequenced material: naive CD4+ T cells from blood. The source is a woman aged 18-35 years in good health.

The chain employs TRBV27 and TRBJ2-2; D is uncertain. V lost 4 bases and J lost 6, with 6 bases in between. Germline V CDR1 and CDR2: MNHEY, SMNVEV (reference sequence). This CDR3 spans 12 amino acids. In nucleotides, the CDR3 is TGTGCCAGCAGTTCCCTATCCGGGGAGCTGTTTTTT. This encodes CASSSLSGELFF.

This chain uses TRBV18 with TRBJ2-1; D ambiguous. The V end lost 6 bases, the J end lost 2 bases, and 11 bases lay between the germline ends. CDR1 KGHSH and CDR2 LQKENI come from the germline V gene. The CDR3 consists of 14 residues. The CDR3, as DNA: TGTGCCAGCTCCCCTATCCCCGCCTACAATGAGCAGTTCTTC. Protein: CASSPIPAYNEQFF.

This clone was seen more than once but under ten times. This sequence joins TRBV19 and TRBJ2-5, with 13 bases aligning to TRBD2. The CDR3 is 15 amino acids. Germline assignment: CDR1 LNHDA and CDR2 SQIVND (reference sequence). The V and J ends lost 5 bases and 5 bases, in that order; junction bases with no gene match: 5. The CDR3 here is CASSGLAGVAETQYF. The CDR3 coding sequence is TGTGCCAGTAGTGGACTAGCGGGAGTGGCGGAGACCCAGTACTTC.

The V gene is TRBV5-4, the J gene TRBJ1-1; no clear D gene. Germline CDR1 SGHNT, CDR2 YYREEE (reference sequence). This CDR3 region has 14 residues. V shed 3 bases and J shed 5 bases, with 14 bases lying between them. The chain's CDR3 is CASSSRGGRTEAFF. Written as DNA, the CDR3 is TGTGCCAGCAGCTCAAGAGGCGGGAGAACTGAAGCTTTCTTT.

This clone was picked up a small number of times. The chain employs TRBV7-9 and TRBJ1-1; D may be TRBD1 (5 bases). CDR1 and CDR2 from the germline V gene are SEHNR and FQNEAQ (reference sequence). V shed 1 base and J shed 5 bases, with 11 bases lying between them. This CDR3 spans 14 amino acids. CDR3 residues: CASSLEPGRTEAFF. DNA for the CDR3: TGTGCCAGCAGCTTAGAGCCAGGGAGGACTGAAGCTTTCTTT.

This clone turned up a few times. V usage is TRBV28 and J usage is TRBJ2-7, with D maybe TRBD1 (5 bases). The CDR3 is 13 amino acids. V lost 9 bases to trimming and J lost 4 bases, with 16 bases between them. Germline lookup yields CDR1 MDHEN and CDR2 SYDVKM. This chain's CDR3 is CASNQGEWYEQYF. The CDR3 bases are TGTGCCAGTAACCAAGGGGAATGGTACGAGCAGTACTTC. Drawing the rest from reference TRBV28 and TRBJ2-7, the complete variable domain is DVKVTQSSRYLVKRTGEKVFLECVQDMDHENMFWYRQDPGLGLRLIYFSYDVKMKEKGDIPEGYSVSREKKERFSLILESASTNQTSMYLCASNQGEWYEQYFGPGTRLTVT.

The chain is built from TRBV27 and TRBJ1-1; D may be TRBD1 (5 bases). Looked up from germline, CDR1 is MNHEY and CDR2 is SMNVEV (reference sequence). The CDR3 runs to 15 residues. The V end lost 3 bases, the J end lost 1 base, and 12 bases lay between the germline ends. The CDR3 is CASSFRSGTNTEAFF. As DNA, the CDR3 is TGTGCCAGCAGTTTTCGTTCGGGGACGAACACTGAAGCTTTCTTT.

The V call is TRBV5-4, the J call TRBJ1-2; D is perhaps TRBD1 (5 bases). This CDR3 comprises 17 residues. Trimming pared 0 bases from V and 2 bases from J, leaving 17 bases between. Germline V gene data show CDR1 as SGHNT and CDR2 as YYREEE (reference sequence). The CDR3, as DNA: TGTGCCAGCAGCTTGGATCCGTCAGGGAGCTACAACTATGGCTACACCTTC. Amino acid sequence: CASSLDPSGSYNYGYTF. Full variable domain (rest looked up from reference TRBV5-4 and TRBJ1-2): ETGVTQSPTHLIKTRGQQVTLRCSSQSGHNTVSWYQQALGQGPQFIFQYYREEENGRGNFPPRFSGLQFPNYSSELNVNALELDDSALYLCASSLDPSGSYNYGYTFGSGTRLTVV.

The chain employs TRBV20-1 and TRBJ2-3; 8 nucleotides align to TRBD1. The germline V gene has CDR1 DFQATT and CDR2 SNEGSKA (reference sequence). The CDR3 is made up of 11 amino acids. V shed 3 bases, J shed 11 bases, and the junction held 4 bases outside the gene matches. The CDR3 spells CSASPGTGQYF. CDR3 sequence (DNA): TGCAGTGCTAGCCCCGGGACAGGGCAGTATTTT.

DNA for the CDR3: TGTGCCAGCAGCTTTGGCGGGAGTGTAACAGATACGCAGTATTTT. Its translation: CASSFGGSVTDTQYF. J is TRBJ2-3 and V is TRBV7-9; 7 positions match TRBD2. CDR1 and CDR2 (germline): SEHNR, FQNEAQ (reference sequence). The CDR3 covers 15 residues. The junction had 6 bases not matched to a gene; V was cut back by 3 bases and J by 3 bases.

The V call is TRBV4-3, the J call TRBJ2-2, with a possible D match to TRBD1 (5 bases). There are 17 residues in the CDR3. Trimming shortened V by 0 bases and J by 7 bases, and 18 bases separated the two germline ends. CDR1 LGHNA and CDR2 YSLEER come from the germline V gene. CDR3 coding DNA: TGCGCCAGCAGCCAAGATGGAGCCGGGCAGGGTAGCGGGGAGCTGTTTTTT. Residues: CASSQDGAGQGSGELFF.

J is TRBJ2-7 and V is TRBV25-1; TRBD1 is a possible D gene (5 bases). This CDR3 is 14 amino acids long. V was shortened by 1 base and J by 7 bases, with 14 bases between the two germline ends. Germline V gives CDR1 MGHDK, CDR2 SYGVNS. The CDR3 loop reads CASSEWGGWEEQYF. CDR3 in DNA: TGTGCCAGCAGTGAATGGGGCGGTTGGGAAGAGCAGTACTTC.

The CDR3 reads CASSPGTRAYNEQFF. As DNA, the CDR3 is TGTGCCAGCAGTCCCGGGACTAGAGCCTACAATGAGCAGTTCTTC. The chain recombines TRBV27 with TRBJ2-1; 8 positions agree with TRBD2. This CDR3 comprises 15 residues. Trimming removed 5 bases from V and 2 bases from J; junction bases left unmatched: 5. Germline CDR1 is MNHEY and CDR2 is SMNVEV (reference sequence).

This clone was seen ten or more times. The genes are TRBV21-1 and TRBJ2-7; TRBD2, as called in the table, went unchecked against the DNA. TRBV21-1 is flagged as a pseudogene. This CDR3 region has 11 residues. The CDR3: CASSQTYEQYF. Here the CDR3 DNA reads TGTGCCAGCAGCCAGACTTACGAGCAGTACTTC.

This clone has a handful of counts. This sample includes further DNA sequences coding for the same CDR3. This chain links TRBV7-2 with TRBJ1-1; D call uncertain. This CDR3 spans 14 amino acids. Trimming pared 1 base from V and 1 base from J, leaving 7 bases between. Germline assignment: CDR1 SGHTA and CDR2 FQGNSA. The CDR3 spells CASSLVGGNTEAFF. DNA of the CDR3: TGTGCCAGCAGCTTAGTAGGAGGGAACACTGAAGCTTTCTTT.

The table lists this clone with a few counts. The V gene is TRBV7-9, the J gene TRBJ1-1; no reliable D call. Between the trimmed V and J ends, which lost 4 bases and 8 bases, there was a span of 8 bases. Germline values: CDR1 SEHNR, CDR2 FQNEAQ (reference sequence). This CDR3 has 11 residues. The CDR3 region is CASSSVLEAFF. CDR3 in DNA: TGTGCCAGCAGCTCTGTCCTCGAAGCTTTCTTT.

Remarks on this clone: Other DNA sequences within the sample encode an identical CDR3. The CDR3 nucleotides read TGTGCCAGCAGCTTGGATGGGGGGGCCTACGAGCAGTACTTC. Its protein is CASSLDGGAYEQYF. The V call is TRBV7-9, the J call TRBJ2-7; 7 positions agree with TRBD2. The germline V gene has CDR1 SEHNR and CDR2 FQNEAQ (reference sequence). V lost 3 bases, J lost 2 bases, and 4 bases stayed unmatched. The CDR3 is made up of 14 amino acids.

The chain employs TRBV29-1 and TRBJ2-7; D may be TRBD1 (5 bases). Germline values: CDR1 SQVTM, CDR2 ANQGSEA. The CDR3 extends over 14 amino acids. V was clipped by 1 base and J by 6 bases, with 16 bases between them. The CDR3 region is CSVEGLSQGREQYF. The CDR3 DNA reads TGCAGCGTTGAAGGCCTTAGTCAGGGCCGCGAGCAGTACTTC.

This chain joins TRBV4-2 and TRBJ2-7; tentative D call: TRBD1 (6 bases). The V end lost 0 bases, the J end lost 0 bases, and 18 bases lay between the germline ends. CDR1 LGHNA and CDR2 YNFKEQ come from the germline V gene. This CDR3 region has 18 residues. The DNA for the CDR3 is TGTGCCAGCAGCCAAGATTGGCAGGGACACCCGAACTCCTACGAGCAGTACTTC. Translated, it gives CASSQDWQGHPNSYEQYF.

The table lists this clone with a few counts. At one end, the junction sequence differs from germline, possibly due to a read error. The chain links TRBV10-3 to TRBJ2-7, with 7 nucleotides matching TRBD1. The CDR3 is made up of 14 amino acids. Germline V gene lookup returns CDR1 ENHRY and CDR2 SYGVKD. The CDR3 region has the DNA TGTGCCAGCAGTCTCCGGGACAGAACCTACGAGCAGTACTTC. This sequence encodes CASSLRDRTYEQYF.

This clone was seen a few times. The chain joins TRBV2 to TRBJ2-2; the D is unclear. The V gene lost 5 bases and the J gene lost 6 bases, with 4 bases spanning the gap. The CDR3 runs to 11 residues. Looked up from germline, CDR1 is SNHLY and CDR2 is FYNNEI. CDR3 sequence (DNA): TGTGCCAGCAGTCCGGCCGGGGAGCTGTTTTTT. The encoded protein is CASSPAGELFF. Full variable domain (rest looked up from reference TRBV2 and TRBJ2-2): EPEVTQTPSHQVTQMGQEVILRCVPISNHLYFYWYRQILGQKVEFLVSFYNNEISEKSEIFDDQFSVERPDGSNFTLKIRSTKLEDSAMYFCASSPAGELFFGEGSRLTVL.

The rearrangement joins TRBV10-2 to TRBJ2-3; D perhaps matches TRBD2 (5 bases). Germline CDR1 WSHSY, CDR2 SAAADI. V dropped 6 bases and J dropped 6 bases, with 13 bases sitting between them. The CDR3 spans 13 residues. The CDR3 coding sequence is TGCGCCAGCAGGCTAGCTGCAGATGATACGCAGTATTTT. Its translation is CASRLAADDTQYF.

This clone was seen more than once but under ten times. The same CDR3 also results from other DNA sequences found in this sample. The chain has TRBV2 and TRBJ2-7; D is undetermined. The CDR3 runs to 12 residues. The V end was cut by 4 bases, the J end by 3 bases, with 7 bases between. Germline lookup yields CDR1 SNHLY and CDR2 FYNNEI. The CDR3 loop reads CASSAWSYEQYF. The CDR3, as DNA: TGTGCCAGCAGTGCCTGGAGCTACGAGCAGTACTTC.

The table lists this clone with a few counts. Distinct nucleotide sequences in the sample also encode this CDR3. The rearrangement links TRBV7-2 to TRBJ2-7; unclear D gene. The CDR3 runs 13 residues. V was pared by 3 bases and J by 0 bases, with 6 bases between. Germline V CDR1 and CDR2: SGHTA, FQGNSA. CDR3 nucleotides: TGTGCCAGCAGCTTGGGCAACTCCTACGAGCAGTACTTC. Its protein is CASSLGNSYEQYF. Looking up the rest from reference TRBV7-2 and TRBJ2-7 gives the full variable domain: GAGVSQSPSNKVTEKGKDVELRCDPISGHTALYWYRQSLGQGLEFLIYFQGNSAPDKSGLPSDRFSAERTGGSVSTLTIQRTQQEDSAVYLCASSLGNSYEQYFGPGTRLTVT.

The rearrangement uses TRBV2 and TRBJ1-2, with 8 bases fitting TRBD1. Germline V gene lookup returns CDR1 SNHLY and CDR2 FYNNEI. The CDR3 loop spans 16 amino acids. Unmatched junction bases numbered 10, after V lost 4 bases and J lost 3 bases. DNA for the CDR3: TGTGCCAGCAGTGGGAACACAGGGGGTCCTGACTATGGCTACACCTTC. This sequence encodes CASSGNTGGPDYGYTF.

This chain uses TRBV25-1 with TRBJ2-7, with D perhaps matching TRBD1 or TRBD2 (5 bases each). Per germline, CDR1 MGHDK and CDR2 SYGVNS. V shed 3 bases and J shed 2 bases, with 8 bases lying between them. The CDR3 is 13 residues long. CDR3: CASSDQGPYEQYF. CDR3 DNA sequence: TGTGCCAGCAGTGATCAGGGACCCTACGAGCAGTACTTC.

This clone appeared a single time. The chain couples TRBV12-2 to TRBJ2-2. TRBV12-2 counts as a pseudogene. The CDR3 is 10 amino acids. CDR3 DNA sequence: TGTGCAAGTATTGATCGGGAGCTGTTTTTT. This translates into CASIDRELFF.

V is TRBV18 and J is TRBJ1-2; D is perhaps TRBD1 (6 bases). The CDR3 covers 13 residues. The ends were cut back, 5 bases at V and 6 bases at J, with 13 bases in the middle. CDR1 is KGHSH, CDR2 LQKENI, per germline. In nucleotides, the CDR3 is TGTGCCAGCTCATGGATGGGGGGCCATGGCTACACCTTC. This gives the protein CASSWMGGHGYTF. Combining the CDR3 with reference TRBV18 and TRBJ1-2 gives the whole variable domain NAGVMQNPRHLVRRRGQEARLRCSPMKGHSHVYWYRQLPEEGLKFMVYLQKENIIDESGMPKERFSAEFPKEGPSILRIQQVVRGDSAAYFCASSWMGGHGYTFGSGTRLTVV.